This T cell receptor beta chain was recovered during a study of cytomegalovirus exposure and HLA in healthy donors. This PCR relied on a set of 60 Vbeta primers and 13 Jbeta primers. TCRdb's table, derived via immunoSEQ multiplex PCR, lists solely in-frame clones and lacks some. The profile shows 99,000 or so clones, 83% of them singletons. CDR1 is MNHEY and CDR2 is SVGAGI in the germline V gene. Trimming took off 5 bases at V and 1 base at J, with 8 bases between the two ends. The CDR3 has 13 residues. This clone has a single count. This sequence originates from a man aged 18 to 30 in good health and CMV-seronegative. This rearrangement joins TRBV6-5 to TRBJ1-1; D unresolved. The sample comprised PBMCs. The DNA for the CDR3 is TGTGCCAGCAGTAACAGACCGAACACTGAAGCTTTCTTT. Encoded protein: CASSNRPNTEAFF.